This TCR beta chain was sequenced in a study of glioma-infiltrating T cells after dendritic cell vaccination. Overall study results and limits: Complete blood and tumor specimen sets were limited to few patients.

Method: immunoSEQ multiplex PCR; TCRdb's copy keeps in-frame clones and lacks some. This sample yields over 55,000 clones, of which about 86% are seen a single time; about 15% belongs to the top ten. The germline CDR1 and CDR2 sequences are SGDLS and YYNGEE. This CDR3 region has 16 residues. V lost 4 bases and J lost 7, with 20 bases in between. Time point indicated: after dendritic cell vaccination, including at tumor progression/relapse. With respect to this clone: Its specificity is not known.

The clonotype originates from a human donor with glioblastoma. Sequencing used blood, obtained after dendritic cell vaccination. The rearrangement uses TRBV9 and TRBJ2-2, with a possible D match to TRBD1 (5 bases). CDR3 protein: CASSQIDAGFGGELFF. CDR3 sequence (DNA): TGTGCCAGCAGCCAAATCGACGCAGGGTTTGGCGGGGAGCTGTTTTTT. Variable domain in full (rest from reference TRBV9 and TRBJ2-2): DSGVTQTPKHLITATGQRVTLRCSPRSGDLSVYWYQQSLDQGLQFLIQYYNGEERAKGNILERFSAQQFPDLHSELNLSSLELGDSALYFCASSQIDAGFGGELFFGEGSRLTVL.